The entry below describes one T cell receptor (beta chain). The sample has other DNA sequences that encode this CDR3 too. The source of the sample is a study of control samples from healthy donors and cancer patients. The length of the CDR3 is 13 residues. V was clipped by 0 bases and J by 3 bases, with 6 bases between them. Germline CDR1 and CDR2: MNHEY and SVGAGI. Profiled with immunoSEQ multiplex PCR; TCRdb holds only in-frame clones, not every one. The sample has roughly 130,000 clones; 75% to 95% are singletons. Sequenced: blood. The V call is TRBV6-5, the J call TRBJ2-7; D is perhaps TRBD1 (6 bases). The source is a man younger than 30 in good health. The CDR3 nucleotides read TGTGCCAGCAGTTACTCCAGGGGCTACGAGCAGTACTTC. Its protein product is CASSYSRGYEQYF.